The 13 T cell receptor beta chains given below trace back to one sample, sequenced in a study of T-cell reconstitution after alpha-beta-depleted transplantation in children (dated by TCRdb to the mid-2010s). The library relied on PCR. TCRdb shows the sequencer as Illumina HiSeq 2500. To normalize quantification of the TCRbeta repertoire, the TCR libraries were built with molecular barcoding that relied on unique molecular identifiers. TCRdb reworked the public reads: Q25 trimming with fastp, MiXCR clone assembly, productive beta chains retained. Entries are consolidated by CDR3 protein sequence, retaining the most common genes and DNA. The sample table lists hundreds of thousands of distinct CDR3 sequences, over 9.5% of them with a count of one. About 2.1% of the sample goes to the ten largest clones. Interpreted using the paper, the treatment or condition label stands for: allogeneic hematopoietic cell transplantation with graft depleted of TCRalphabeta T cells and CD19 B cells.

The material was PBMCs, obtained before TCRalphabeta/CD19-depleted stem cell transplant. These receptors all stem from a child aged 2 to 10 with inherited bone marrow failure, due to receive a stem cell transplant.

In this sample, this clonotype turned up many times. The J gene is TRBJ2-3, the V gene TRBV5-1; the D is unclear. This CDR3 region has 15 residues. In germline, CDR1 is SGHRS, CDR2 YFSETQ. The germline V and J ends were trimmed by 0 bases and 0 bases, with 8 bases remaining between them. The CDR3 coding sequence is TGCGCCAGCAGCTTGGCGAGGTCTAGCACAGATACGCAGTATTTT. Its translation: CASSLARSSTDTQYF.

This clonotype has a count of ten or more. The CDR3 coding sequence is TGTGCCAGCAGTGTGGGGATCCTGAACTCTGGGGCCAACGTCCTGACTTTC. This sequence encodes CASSVGILNSGANVLTF. The V and J genes are TRBV28 and TRBJ2-6, with no clear D. The CDR3 is made up of 17 amino acids. Trimming took 5 bases from V and 0 from J, leaving 14 bases between them. CDR1 MDHEN and CDR2 SYDVKM come from the germline V gene.

A remark on this clonotype: One base away lies a much larger clone, so this may be a sequencing read error. The chain carries TRBV10-3 and TRBJ2-7; TRBD2 matches at 11 bases. Germline values: CDR1 ENHRY, CDR2 SYGVKD. The CDR3 extends over 19 amino acids. Germline trimming cut 5 bases from V and 6 bases from J; bases unmatched to any gene: 21. The CDR3 sequence is CAISLGTSGSSNILAEQYF. DNA of the CDR3: TGTGCCATCAGTTTGGGAACTAGCGGGAGTTCAAATATTTTAGCCGAGCAGTACTTC.

This clonotype has at least ten counts. The chain links TRBV28 to TRBJ2-7; unclear D gene. The CDR3 runs 19 residues. Germline V gene sequence: CDR1 MDHEN, CDR2 SYDVKM. V was pared by 1 base and J by 7 bases, with 29 bases between. CDR3 amino acids: CASSLFSLRPGTLVREQYF. The CDR3 DNA is TGTGCCAGCAGTTTATTTTCCCTTCGACCCGGAACCCTAGTTCGGGAGCAGTACTTC.

Many counts were recorded for this clonotype. The V call is TRBV9, the J call TRBJ2-3; D is undetermined. The V and J ends lost 0 bases and 0 bases respectively, with 5 bases between them. Germline V gives CDR1 SGDLS, CDR2 YYNGEE. The CDR3 spans 14 residues. The CDR3 DNA sequence: TGTGCCAGCAGCGTAGCGGGCAGCACAGATACGCAGTATTTT. Protein: CASSVAGSTDTQYF.

This rearrangement joins TRBV5-4 to TRBJ2-3; D is possibly TRBD2 (6 bases). Per the germline V gene, CDR1 is SGHNT and CDR2 is YYREEE (reference sequence). Deletions cut 4 bases from V and 2 bases from J, with 14 bases between. The CDR3 totals 15 residues. In DNA, the CDR3 is TGTGCCAGCAGCCTCAGGGACTCCCTCACAGATACGCAGTATTTT. Residues: CASSLRDSLTDTQYF.

The table lists this clonotype with many counts. The chain uses TRBV29-1 and TRBJ1-2; 8 bases align to TRBD1. V shed 6 bases, J shed 5 bases, and the junction held 8 bases outside the gene matches. In germline, CDR1 is SQVTM, CDR2 ANQGSEA. The CDR3 extends over 13 amino acids. This CDR3 reads CSVGTGAPYGYTF. In nucleotides, the CDR3 is TGCAGCGTGGGGACAGGCGCCCCGTATGGCTACACCTTC.

At least ten counts were recorded for this clonotype. The rearrangement joins TRBV28 to TRBJ1-4; D call uncertain. This CDR3 contains 16 residues. V lost 2 bases, J lost 1 base, and 11 bases lay in between. CDR1 and CDR2 (germline): MDHEN, SYDVKM. The CDR3 spells CASSLLVGRTNEKLFF. CDR3 nucleotide sequence: TGTGCCAGCAGTTTACTGGTGGGCAGAACTAATGAAAAACTGTTTTTT.

The sample holds many counts of this clonotype. Germline is not matched at one junction end, which may reflect a read error. The rearrangement links TRBV7-2 to TRBJ2-1; 7 bases are a match to TRBD2. This CDR3 contains 13 residues. Germline V lookup: CDR1 SGHTA, CDR2 FQGNSA. The CDR3 sequence is CASSRPLAEPLIF. CDR3 DNA sequence: TGTGCCAGCAGCAGGCCTCTAGCGGAGCCTCTGATCTTC. Full variable domain (remainder filled in from reference TRBV7-2 and TRBJ2-1): GAGVSQSPSNKVTEKGKDVELRCDPISGHTALYWYRQSLGQGLEFLIYFQGNSAPDKSGLPSDRFSAERTGGSVSTLTIQRTQQEDSAVYLCASSRPLAEPLIFGPGTRLTVL.

This clonotype occurred many times. The genes are TRBV20-1 and TRBJ2-7; TRBD2 matches at 13 bases. This CDR3 is 14 amino acids long. Germline CDR1 DFQATT, CDR2 SNEGSKA (reference sequence). J gave up 3 bases and V 5 bases, and 4 bases lay outside the gene matches. The CDR3 nucleotides are TGCAGTGCTGGAGGACTAGCGGGAGTCTACGAGCAGTACTTC. It specifies CSAGGLAGVYEQYF.

This clonotype was recorded many times. CDR3 loop: CASSLVPGSNTEAFF. CDR3 DNA: TGTGCCAGCAGCTTGGTCCCGGGCTCGAACACTGAAGCTTTCTTT. The chain carries TRBV5-5 and TRBJ1-1; D ambiguous. V shed 0 bases and J shed 1 base, with 10 bases lying between them. Per germline, CDR1 SGHKS and CDR2 YYEKEE (reference sequence). The CDR3 length is 15 residues.

This clonotype has more than one count but fewer than ten. The chain joins TRBV5-6 to TRBJ1-1, with a weak D call TRBD1 (5 bases). V lost 4 bases, J lost 1 base, and 11 bases lay in between. This CDR3 contains 14 residues. The germline gives CDR1 SGHDT, CDR2 YYEEEE. Here the CDR3 DNA reads TGTGCCAGCAGCCCCGGGGGTTCGAACACTGAAGCTTTCTTT. Protein: CASSPGGSNTEAFF.

The V call is TRBV2, the J call TRBJ1-2; 9 bases are shared with TRBD1. Germline loops: CDR1 SNHLY, CDR2 FYNNEI. Trimming at V came to 5 bases and at J to 8 bases, leaving 9 bases not matched to a gene. The CDR3 sequence is 14 residues long. DNA for the CDR3: TGTGCCAGCAGTTATGGACAGGGGATTAACGGCTACACCTTC. Translating it yields CASSYGQGINGYTF.